Listed here are 32 T cell receptor beta chains from one sample, sequenced in a study of blood T cell repertoires in COVID-19. Only in-frame clones appear in the TCRdb table, and some are missing; sequencing was by immunoSEQ multiplex PCR. The table includes about 160,000 clones, approximately 79% detected once. Specimen: peripheral blood. Source of these receptors: a woman aged 35 to 49 with COVID-19, enrolled during active disease.

This chain connects TRBV27 to TRBJ2-1; 13 bases are shared with TRBD2. The CDR3 length is 17 residues. V was clipped by 4 bases and J by 3 bases; unmatched bases: 6. CDR1 MNHEY and CDR2 SMNVEV come from the germline V gene (reference sequence). CDR3 region: CASSSTGTSGNYNEQFF. CDR3 DNA: TGTGCCAGCAGTTCCACCGGGACTAGCGGGAACTACAATGAGCAGTTCTTC.

V and J are TRBV18 and TRBJ1-1, with a possible D match to TRBD1 (5 bases). Germline lookup yields CDR1 KGHSH and CDR2 LQKENI. The CDR3 totals 14 residues. The V gene lost 5 bases and the J gene lost 1 base, with 11 bases spanning the gap. CDR3 bases: TGTGCCAGCTCAGTACAGGATAAGAACACTGAAGCTTTCTTT. Protein sequence: CASSVQDKNTEAFF. Complete variable domain (other parts from reference TRBV18 and TRBJ1-1): NAGVMQNPRHLVRRRGQEARLRCSPMKGHSHVYWYRQLPEEGLKFMVYLQKENIIDESGMPKERFSAEFPKEGPSILRIQQVVRGDSAAYFCASSVQDKNTEAFFGQGTRLTVV.

The V call is TRBV5-6, the J call TRBJ1-1; unclear D gene. There are 13 residues in the CDR3. Per the germline V gene, CDR1 is SGHDT and CDR2 is YYEEEE. Trimming removed 4 bases at V and 4 bases at J, with 11 bases between. This chain's CDR3 is CASSPLRGTEAFF. CDR3 in DNA: TGTGCCAGCAGCCCTCTCCGAGGCACTGAAGCTTTCTTT.

The chain links TRBV28 to TRBJ1-3; TRBD1 matches at 7 bases. Germline values: CDR1 MDHEN, CDR2 SYDVKM. This CDR3 has 14 amino acids. The trim removed 5 bases at V and 3 bases at J, leaving 4 bases unmatched. CDR3 bases: TGTGCCAGCAGTACAGGGGATCGTGGAAACACCATATATTTT. Residues: CASSTGDRGNTIYF.

The V gene is TRBV7-8, the J gene TRBJ1-1, with D tentatively TRBD1 (6 bases). CDR3 size: 17 residues. V lost 2 bases and J 6 bases, leaving 22 bases between the germline ends. In germline, CDR1 is SGHVS, CDR2 FQNEAQ. The CDR3 spells CASSLNLGTKNSPEAFF. The CDR3 nucleotides read TGTGCCAGCAGCTTAAATTTGGGGACAAAAAATTCCCCTGAAGCTTTCTTT.

This rearrangement joins TRBV3-1 (or the pseudogene TRBV3-2) to TRBJ2-3, with D possibly being TRBD2 (5 bases). Germline loops: CDR1 LGHDT, CDR2 YNNKEL (reference sequence). CDR3 length: 15 residues. Trimming cost V 7 bases and J 2 bases, with 16 bases left between them. The CDR3 bases are TGTGCCAGCACCACCGGACTGGAGACCACAGATACGCAGTATTTT. Translated, it gives CASTTGLETTDTQYF.

The V gene is TRBV27, the J gene TRBJ2-1; TRBD1 is a possible D gene (5 bases). Germline-derived CDR1 and CDR2 are MNHEY and SMNVEV (reference sequence). CDR3 length: 16 residues. Trimming removed 6 bases from V and 0 bases from J, with 15 bases in between. This CDR3 reads CASSPSGRVSYNEQFF. The CDR3 DNA reads TGTGCCAGCAGCCCATCCGGCAGGGTCTCCTACAATGAGCAGTTCTTC.

CDR3 nucleotide sequence: TGTGCCAGTAGTATAGCAGGGGGTCTATTTCAGCCCCAGCATTTT. It translates to CASSIAGGLFQPQHF. The rearrangement links TRBV19 to TRBJ1-5; TRBD1 agrees at 7 bases. V lost 1 base to trimming and J lost 6 bases; unmatched junction nucleotides: 6. The germline CDR1 and CDR2 sequences are LNHDA and SQIVND (reference sequence). The length of the CDR3 is 15 residues.

The rearrangement links TRBV6-5 to TRBJ1-2; TRBD1 aligns across 9 bases. V was pared by 6 bases and J by 7 bases, with 6 bases of the junction left unmatched. The CDR3 extends over 13 amino acids. Germline V gene sequence: CDR1 MNHEY, CDR2 SVGAGI. The CDR3 spells CASSQDRGGGYTF. The CDR3 DNA sequence: TGTGCCAGCAGCCAGGACAGGGGAGGTGGCTACACCTTC.

This chain uses TRBV9 with TRBJ2-3; D is unresolved. The CDR3 has 12 residues. V lost 5 bases and J 4 bases, leaving 8 bases between the germline ends. Germline V gene sequence: CDR1 SGDLS, CDR2 YYNGEE. CDR3 region: CASSTLADTQYF. The CDR3 nucleotides are TGTGCCAGCAGTACCCTAGCAGATACGCAGTATTTT.

V usage is TRBV18 and J usage is TRBJ1-1; D uncertain. Germline CDR1 KGHSH, CDR2 LQKENI. Trimming removed 3 bases from V and 4 bases from J, with 6 bases in between. The CDR3 spans 12 residues. The CDR3 region has the DNA TGTGCCAGCTCACCTCTCCCCACTGAAGCTTTCTTT. It translates to CASSPLPTEAFF.

The V call is TRBV7-9, the J call TRBJ2-7, with a tentative D call TRBD1 (5 bases). V was clipped by 11 bases and J by 0 bases, with 14 bases between them. Germline V CDR1 and CDR2: SEHNR, FQNEAQ (reference sequence). The CDR3 spans 13 residues. The chain's CDR3 is CAGAAPSSYEQYV. Written as DNA, the CDR3 is TGTGCCGGGGCGGCGCCGAGCTCCTACGAGCAGTACGTC.

The genes are TRBV10-3 and TRBJ2-2; 8 bases fit TRBD1. CDR3 size: 14 residues. J was trimmed by 7 bases and V by 7 bases; bases with no gene match: 8. Per the germline V gene, CDR1 is ENHRY and CDR2 is SYGVKD. The CDR3 DNA sequence: TGTGCCATCATGGAAGGACAGGGAAGCGGGGAGCTGTTTTTT. Amino acids: CAIMEGQGSGELFF.

This clone appeared a few times. This chain uses TRBV6-6 with TRBJ1-5; the match to TRBD1 covers 9 bases. V trimming: 5 bases; J trimming: 1 base; junction bases outside the gene matches: 9. CDR3 size: 17 residues. CDR1 and CDR2 from the germline V gene are MNHNY and SVGAGI (reference sequence). CDR3 DNA: TGTGCCAGCAGTGGATCCGCGGACAGGGGAAGCAATCAGCCCCAGCATTTT. It specifies CASSGSADRGSNQPQHF.

The rearrangement joins TRBV19 to TRBJ2-4; TRBD1 matches 9 bases. J gave up 6 bases and V 6 bases, and 6 bases lay outside the gene matches. The CDR3 loop spans 14 amino acids. Germline V lookup: CDR1 LNHDA, CDR2 SQIVND (reference sequence). Here the CDR3 DNA reads TGTGCCAGTAGGTTACAGGGGGCGGGAAACATTCAGTACTTC. This translates into CASRLQGAGNIQYF.

This clone came up a few times. The chain has TRBV5-8 and TRBJ2-2; TRBD1 is a possible D gene (6 bases). Germline V gene sequence: CDR1 SGHTS, CDR2 YDEGEE. Trimming removed 9 bases at V and 0 bases at J, with 21 bases between. The length of the CDR3 is 17 residues. This CDR3 is CATTPGLGQSNTGELFF. Here the CDR3 DNA reads TGTGCCACCACTCCCGGGCTAGGACAGTCGAACACCGGGGAGCTGTTTTTT.

The rearrangement joins TRBV6-5 to TRBJ1-3, with D uncertain. The CDR3 length is 13 residues. Germline V gene sequence: CDR1 MNHEY, CDR2 SVGAGI. Trimming pared 6 bases from V and 4 bases from J, leaving 10 bases between. The CDR3 spells CASSPTEGNTIYF. CDR3 in DNA: TGTGCCAGCAGCCCCACCGAGGGAAACACCATATATTTT.

This sequence joins TRBV9 and TRBJ2-2; D may be TRBD1 (6 bases). The V end was cut by 4 bases, the J end by 2 bases, with 15 bases between. The CDR3 has 16 residues. Per germline, CDR1 SGDLS and CDR2 YYNGEE. Written as DNA, the CDR3 is TGTGCCAGCAGCCCCCTCATGGACAGTAACACCGGGGAGCTGTTTTTT. Amino acids: CASSPLMDSNTGELFF.

The V call is TRBV9, the J call TRBJ2-3, with a possible D match to TRBD2 (6 bases). CDR1 is SGDLS, CDR2 YYNGEE, per germline. V dropped 4 bases and J dropped 5 bases, with 11 bases sitting between them. This CDR3 contains 13 residues. In DNA, the CDR3 is TGTGCCAGCAGCCCCCCGGAGGGAGATACGCAGTATTTT. Translated: CASSPPEGDTQYF.

This chain uses TRBV27 with TRBJ1-5; 7 bases fit TRBD1. V dropped 3 bases and J dropped 7; count of bases not matched to a gene: 3. CDR3 length: 13 amino acids. The germline CDR1 and CDR2 sequences are MNHEY and SMNVEV (reference sequence). The CDR3 sequence: CASSLAGGQPQHF. CDR3 in DNA: TGTGCCAGCAGTTTGGCAGGGGGACAGCCCCAGCATTTT.

The V and J genes are TRBV9 and TRBJ1-2, with 8 bases that match TRBD1. This CDR3 comprises 15 residues. The junction had 5 bases not matched to a gene; V was cut back by 0 bases and J by 4 bases. Germline V gene sequence: CDR1 SGDLS, CDR2 YYNGEE. The CDR3 loop is CASSVEGQGFYGYTF. The CDR3 DNA follows: TGTGCCAGCAGCGTAGAAGGACAGGGCTTCTATGGCTACACCTTC.

This clone has just a few counts. The chain employs TRBV6-1 and TRBJ1-4, with D unresolved. Between the trimmed V and J ends, which lost 4 bases and 3 bases, there was a span of 24 bases. The CDR3 contains 19 residues. Per the germline V gene, CDR1 is MNHNS and CDR2 is SASEGT. CDR3: CASSVAGLGGFLPNEKLFF. CDR3 DNA sequence: TGTGCCAGCAGTGTAGCTGGTTTAGGAGGGTTTCTTCCTAATGAAAAACTGTTTTTT.

The chain joins TRBV4-1 to TRBJ2-1; 9 bases match TRBD1. J gave up 7 bases and V 1 base, and 8 bases lay outside the gene matches. The CDR3 sequence is 16 residues long. The germline V gene encodes CDR1 MGHRA and CDR2 YSYEKL. CDR3 region: CASSQGGTGSSNEQFF. Here the CDR3 DNA reads TGCGCCAGCAGCCAAGGAGGGACAGGGTCCAGTAATGAGCAGTTCTTC.

This clone was seen once. The V call is TRBV28, the J call TRBJ2-2, with 8 bases matching TRBD1. V lost 4 bases to trimming and J lost 5 bases; unmatched junction nucleotides: 6. The length of the CDR3 is 15 residues. CDR1 and CDR2 (germline): MDHEN, SYDVKM. The CDR3 DNA sequence: TGTGCCAGCAGTTCAGGGGGCGAGGGAACCGGGGAGCTGTTTTTT. Amino acids: CASSSGGEGTGELFF.

This chain joins TRBV19 and TRBJ1-1; D is possibly TRBD1 (5 bases). CDR3 length equals 14 residues. Trimming stripped 10 bases from V and 2 bases from J, with 17 bases between. Germline V gene lookup returns CDR1 LNHDA and CDR2 SQIVND (reference sequence). As DNA, the CDR3 is TGTGCCACTCGGGGGGATCTACTTAACACTGAAGCTTTCTTT. Amino acids: CATRGDLLNTEAFF.

As concerns this clone: The sample carries other DNA sequences with the same CDR3. The chain employs TRBV9 and TRBJ2-4; TRBD2 matches at 13 bases. V lost 2 bases, J lost 3 bases, and 5 bases stayed unmatched. Germline assignment: CDR1 SGDLS and CDR2 YYNGEE. There are 17 residues in the CDR3. The CDR3 DNA sequence: TGTGCCAGCAGCGTTGATGGACTAGCGGGAGTCAAAAACATTCAGTACTTC. Amino acid sequence: CASSVDGLAGVKNIQYF.

The J gene is TRBJ1-3, the V gene TRBV2, with a weak D call TRBD1 (5 bases). In germline, CDR1 is SNHLY, CDR2 FYNNEI. V gave up 6 bases and J gave up 0 bases, with 9 bases separating them. This CDR3 has 14 amino acids. The DNA for the CDR3 is TGTGCCAGCAGGACAGTAATCTCTGGAAACACCATATATTTT. Translating it yields CASRTVISGNTIYF.

The rearrangement uses TRBV24-1 and TRBJ2-7; maybe TRBD1 (5 bases). The CDR3 loop spans 16 amino acids. V was cut by 4 bases and J by 5 bases, with 20 bases left in between. The germline V gene has CDR1 KGHDR and CDR2 SFDVKD. The chain's CDR3 is CATSDPAAKGYNEQYF. The CDR3 DNA reads TGTGCCACCAGTGACCCGGCCGCCAAGGGGTATAACGAGCAGTACTTC.

V and J are TRBV7-9 and TRBJ2-2; tentatively, D is TRBD1 (5 bases). CDR1 and CDR2 (germline): SEHNR, FQNEAQ (reference sequence). Trimming took 1 base from V and 6 from J, leaving 6 bases between them. There are 13 residues in the CDR3. In DNA, the CDR3 is TGTGCCAGCAGCTTAGGGGGCTCCGGGGAGCTGTTTTTT. Protein: CASSLGGSGELFF.

The rearrangement links TRBV24-1 to TRBJ2-1, with TRBD1 matching 8 bases. Per the germline V gene, CDR1 is KGHDR and CDR2 is SFDVKD. The J segment lost 9 bases and the V segment lost 3 bases, leaving 6 bases of the junction unmatched. The CDR3 contains 14 residues. In DNA, the CDR3 is TGTGCCACCAGTGATCGGACAGGGTTGAGTGAGCAGTTCTTC. The encoded protein is CATSDRTGLSEQFF.

The chain couples TRBV9 to TRBJ1-2, with D perhaps TRBD1 (5 bases). CDR3 length equals 15 residues. V lost 3 bases to trimming and J lost 1 base, with 13 bases between them. Germline V CDR1 and CDR2: SGDLS, YYNGEE. Here the CDR3 DNA reads TGTGCCAGCAGCGAGGGAGGGACCGTTAACTATGGCTACACCTTC. Translating gives CASSEGGTVNYGYTF.

This clone was seen once. The chain is built from TRBV20-1 and TRBJ1-4; no firm D call. CDR3 length: 15 amino acids. Germline V gene data show CDR1 as DFQATT and CDR2 as SNEGSKA (reference sequence). Between the trimmed V and J ends, which lost 3 bases and 0 bases, there was a span of 11 bases. CDR3 in amino acids: CSASAWRATNEKLFF. CDR3 nucleotide sequence: TGCAGTGCTAGTGCGTGGAGAGCAACTAATGAAAAACTGTTTTTT.